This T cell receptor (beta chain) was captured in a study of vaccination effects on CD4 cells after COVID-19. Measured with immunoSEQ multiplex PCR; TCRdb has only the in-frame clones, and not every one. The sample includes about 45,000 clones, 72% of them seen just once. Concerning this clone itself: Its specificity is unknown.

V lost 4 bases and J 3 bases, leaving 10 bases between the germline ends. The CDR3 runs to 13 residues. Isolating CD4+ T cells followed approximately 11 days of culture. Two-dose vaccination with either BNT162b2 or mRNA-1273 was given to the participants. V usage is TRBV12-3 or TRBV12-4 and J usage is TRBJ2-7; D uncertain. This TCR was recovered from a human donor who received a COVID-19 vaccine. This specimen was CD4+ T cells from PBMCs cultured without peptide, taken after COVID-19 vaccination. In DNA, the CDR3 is TGTGCCAGCAGTTGGATGAGAAGCTACGAGCAGTACTTC. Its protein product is CASSWMRSYEQYF.